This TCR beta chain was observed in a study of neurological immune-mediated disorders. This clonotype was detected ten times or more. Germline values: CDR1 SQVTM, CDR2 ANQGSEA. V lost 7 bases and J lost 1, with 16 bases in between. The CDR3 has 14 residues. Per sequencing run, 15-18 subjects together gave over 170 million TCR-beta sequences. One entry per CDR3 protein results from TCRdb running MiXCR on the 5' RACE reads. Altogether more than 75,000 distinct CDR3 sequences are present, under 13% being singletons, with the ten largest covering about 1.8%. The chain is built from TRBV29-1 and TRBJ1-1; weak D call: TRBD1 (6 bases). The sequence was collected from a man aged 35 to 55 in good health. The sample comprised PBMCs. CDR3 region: CSADPGASNTEAFF. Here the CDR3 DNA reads TGCAGCGCCGACCCAGGGGCGTCGAACACTGAAGCTTTCTTT.